The rows below give T cell receptor beta chains drawn from one sample of a study of cytomegalovirus exposure and HLA in healthy donors. Some clones are missing from TCRdb's copy, which holds only in-frame ones; the method was immunoSEQ multiplex PCR. The sample consists of about 160,000 clones, approximately 80% of them appearing once. The sequencing input was PBMCs. The receptors stem from a boy aged 2 to 9 in good health and CMV-seronegative. The CDR3 runs from the conserved cysteine through the conserved F or W. The D gene is left open where the match is weak. Only some rows state a clone size, as once, few, many or a class for expanded clones.

abundance	v_gene	j_gene	d_gene	CDR3aa	CDR3nt
-	TRBV11-2	TRBJ2-7	TRBD2	CASSPTSAEQYF	TGTGCCAGCAGCCCAACTAGCGCCGAGCAGTACTTC
-	TRBV5-8	TRBJ2-7	-	CASSLYWGRTAYEQYF	TGTGCCAGCAGCTTGTACTGGGGACGGACAGCCTACGAGCAGTACTTC
-	TRBV12-1	TRBJ2-7	-	CASSVSGTGEYF	TGTGCCAGCAGCGTGAGTGGGACAGGGGAGTACTTC
-	TRBV27	TRBJ2-7	-	CASREYRVRTQSYEQYF	TGTGCCAGCAGGGAATACAGGGTCCGGACTCAAAGCTACGAGCAGTACTTC
-	TRBV7-9	TRBJ2-1	TRBD1	CASSSGTGGNEQFF	TGTGCCAGCAGCTCCGGGACAGGGGGCAATGAGCAGTTCTTC
once	TRBV7-3	TRBJ2-1	TRBD2	CASSRLAGINEQFF	TGTGCCAGCAGCCGACTAGCGGGAATAAATGAGCAGTTCTTC
-	TRBV29-1	TRBJ2-3	-	CSHRGSTDTQYF	TGCAGCCACCGGGGGAGCACAGATACGCAGTATTTT
-	TRBV5-1	TRBJ2-7	TRBD2	CASSLTSGTGTRTYEQYF	TGCGCCAGCAGCTTGACTAGCGGGACCGGGACACGAACCTACGAGCAGTACTTC
once	TRBV5-1	TRBJ1-2	-	CASSLESRPIYGYTF	TGCGCCAGCAGCTTGGAGTCTAGGCCTATCTATGGCTACACCTTC
few	TRBV5-4	TRBJ2-5	TRBD2	CASSFAGEETQYF	TGTGCCAGCAGCTTTGCGGGGGAGGAGACCCAGTACTTC
-	TRBV11-2	TRBJ2-3	TRBD2	CASSPRLADTDTQYF	TGTGCCAGCAGCCCCCGACTAGCGGACACAGATACGCAGTATTTT
few	TRBV5-6	TRBJ1-4	TRBD1	CASSGQGAEKLFF	TGTGCCAGCAGCGGACAGGGAGCTGAAAAACTGTTTTTT
-	TRBV27	TRBJ2-7	TRBD1	CASKRGPTYEQYF	TGTGCCAGCAAAAGGGGGCCAACCTACGAGCAGTACTTC
-	TRBV9	TRBJ2-1	-	CASSAAPGSYNEQFF	TGTGCCAGCAGCGCCGCCCCCGGGAGCTACAATGAGCAGTTCTTC
-	TRBV7-7	TRBJ1-3	TRBD1	CASSGNGRGTGGNTIYF	TGTGCCAGCAGCGGCAACGGACGAGGGACAGGTGGAAACACCATATATTTT
-	TRBV27	TRBJ2-7	TRBD2	CASSLSLGGNEQYF	TGTGCCAGCAGTTTATCGCTGGGAGGGAACGAGCAGTACTTC
-	TRBV6-1	TRBJ1-1	-	CASRAIGDTEAFF	TGTGCCAGCAGAGCGATAGGGGACACTGAAGCTTTCTTT
-	TRBV18	TRBJ2-4	TRBD2	CASSPEAGDGNIQYF	TGTGCCAGCTCACCAGAGGCGGGAGATGGAAACATTCAGTACTTC
-	TRBV18	TRBJ1-1	-	CASSPTLRRSMNTEAFF	TGTGCCAGCTCACCAACCCTTCGCAGGTCGATGAACACTGAAGCTTTCTTT
once	TRBV2	TRBJ1-3	-	CASKNGRLADSGNTIYF	TGTGCCAGCAAGAATGGCAGACTTGCTGACTCTGGAAACACCATATATTTT
-	TRBV5-1	TRBJ2-6	-	CASSLYSGANVLTF	TGCGCCAGCAGCTTGTACTCTGGGGCCAACGTCCTGACTTTC
-	TRBV6-5	TRBJ2-3	TRBD2	CASSYSAGVGDTQYF	TGTGCCAGCAGTTACTCGGCGGGAGTAGGAGATACGCAGTATTTT
-	TRBV5-1	TRBJ1-4	-	CASSFSLQGSSNEKLFF	TGCGCCAGCAGCTTTAGTTTGCAGGGCTCATCTAATGAAAAACTGTTTTTT
-	TRBV14	TRBJ2-2	TRBD2	CASSRGTPGLAGATGELFF	TGTGCCAGCAGCCGGGGAACACCTGGACTAGCGGGGGCCACCGGGGAGCTGTTTTTT
-	TRBV28	TRBJ2-5	-	CASSLEGTRQETQYF	TGTGCCAGCAGTTTAGAGGGGACACGACAAGAGACCCAGTACTTC
once	TRBV30	TRBJ2-6	-	CAWSVGGSGANVLTF	TGTGCCTGGAGTGTAGGGGGATCTGGGGCCAACGTCCTGACTTTC
few	TRBV6-1	TRBJ1-4	-	CASSRLTRINEKLFF	TGTGCCAGCAGTAGATTGACAAGAATCAATGAAAAACTGTTTTTT
-	TRBV5-1	TRBJ2-1	TRBD2	CASSALGLPYNEQFF	TGCGCCAGCAGCGCACTGGGACTACCTTACAATGAGCAGTTCTTC
-	TRBV7-9	TRBJ2-1	TRBD2	CASSLAEVAGAYEQFF	TGTGCCAGCAGCTTAGCGGAAGTAGCGGGAGCTTATGAGCAGTTCTTC
-	TRBV6-1	TRBJ1-1	TRBD1	CASSEITGVTEAFF	TGTGCCAGCAGTGAAATAACAGGGGTCACTGAAGCTTTCTTT
-	TRBV9	TRBJ1-3	TRBD1	CASSSFPDRGYTIYF	TGTGCCAGCAGTTCTTTTCCGGACAGGGGGTACACCATATATTTT
-	TRBV5-1	TRBJ2-7	-	CAKSRAGPPYEQYF	TGCGCCAAGTCGAGGGCGGGTCCTCCCTACGAGCAGTACTTC
-	TRBV19	TRBJ1-3	TRBD1	CASSTGGQGGGNTIYF	TGTGCCAGTAGTACCGGCGGGCAGGGGGGTGGAAACACCATATATTTT
-	TRBV7-2	TRBJ1-3	-	CASSLGRTANSGNTIYF	TGTGCCAGCAGCTTAGGTAGGACAGCGAACTCTGGAAACACCATATATTTT
few	TRBV5-1	TRBJ2-4	-	CASSLDVRDTHWYF	TGCGCCAGCAGCTTGGACGTCCGGGACACCCATTGGTACTTC
-	TRBV7-9	TRBJ1-1	TRBD1	CASSTWTGNGTEAFF	TGTGCCAGCAGCACTTGGACAGGGAATGGCACTGAAGCTTTCTTT
few	TRBV5-1	TRBJ2-5	TRBD1	CASSSGQARMETQYF	TGCGCCAGCAGCTCGGGACAGGCGAGGATGGAGACCCAGTACTTC
-	TRBV2	TRBJ1-5	-	CASSGSAREQHF	TGTGCCAGCTCGGGGTCAGCCCGGGAGCAGCATTTT
-	TRBV4-3	TRBJ1-4	TRBD1	CASSQNPGQQEKLFF	TGCGCCAGCAGCCAAAACCCGGGACAGCAAGAAAAACTGTTTTTT
-	TRBV2	TRBJ2-3	-	CASSESLGRDTQYF	TGTGCCAGCAGTGAAAGTCTGGGGAGAGATACGCAGTATTTT
-	TRBV28	TRBJ1-2	TRBD1	CASRYAGTDYGYTF	TGTGCCAGCAGATACGCCGGGACAGACTATGGCTACACCTTC
-	TRBV7-9	TRBJ1-1	TRBD1	CASSFPGQEFEAFF	TGTGCCAGCAGCTTTCCCGGACAGGAGTTTGAAGCTTTCTTT
-	TRBV30	TRBJ2-1	TRBD1	CAWSLRQGWNEQFF	TGTGCCTGGAGCCTGAGACAGGGGTGGAATGAGCAGTTCTTC
-	TRBV6-5	TRBJ2-1	-	CASSSSTEQFF	TGTGCCAGCAGTTCCTCTACAGAGCAGTTCTTC
-	TRBV5-1	TRBJ2-1	TRBD1	CASSDRGLSLNEQFF	TGCGCCAGCAGCGACAGGGGGCTCTCCCTGAATGAGCAGTTCTTC
once	TRBV18	TRBJ2-7	TRBD1	CASSRGQVFYEQYF	TGTGCCAGCTCACGCGGACAGGTGTTCTACGAGCAGTACTTC
-	TRBV28	TRBJ2-7	TRBD1	CASSLHTQGWEYF	TGTGCCAGCAGTCTTCATACACAGGGGTGGGAGTACTTC
-	TRBV11-2	TRBJ2-1	TRBD2	CASSRGTSGNSYNEQFF	TGTGCCAGCAGCCGAGGGACTAGCGGGAACTCCTACAATGAGCAGTTCTTC
-	TRBV6-6	TRBJ2-3	TRBD1	CASGTGREDTQYF	TGTGCCAGCGGGACAGGGAGGGAAGATACGCAGTATTTT
-	TRBV30	TRBJ1-1	-	CAWRGLTGEAFF	TGTGCCTGGAGGGGGTTGACGGGAGAAGCTTTCTTT
-	TRBV7-9	TRBJ2-7	-	CASSLGQGGGGSYEQYF	TGTGCCAGCAGCTTAGGACAGGGAGGCGGAGGGTCCTACGAGCAGTACTTC
-	TRBV29-1	TRBJ2-3	TRBD1	CSVFGRGNRPGTQYF	TGCAGCGTTTTCGGCAGGGGGAACAGACCGGGTACGCAGTATTTT